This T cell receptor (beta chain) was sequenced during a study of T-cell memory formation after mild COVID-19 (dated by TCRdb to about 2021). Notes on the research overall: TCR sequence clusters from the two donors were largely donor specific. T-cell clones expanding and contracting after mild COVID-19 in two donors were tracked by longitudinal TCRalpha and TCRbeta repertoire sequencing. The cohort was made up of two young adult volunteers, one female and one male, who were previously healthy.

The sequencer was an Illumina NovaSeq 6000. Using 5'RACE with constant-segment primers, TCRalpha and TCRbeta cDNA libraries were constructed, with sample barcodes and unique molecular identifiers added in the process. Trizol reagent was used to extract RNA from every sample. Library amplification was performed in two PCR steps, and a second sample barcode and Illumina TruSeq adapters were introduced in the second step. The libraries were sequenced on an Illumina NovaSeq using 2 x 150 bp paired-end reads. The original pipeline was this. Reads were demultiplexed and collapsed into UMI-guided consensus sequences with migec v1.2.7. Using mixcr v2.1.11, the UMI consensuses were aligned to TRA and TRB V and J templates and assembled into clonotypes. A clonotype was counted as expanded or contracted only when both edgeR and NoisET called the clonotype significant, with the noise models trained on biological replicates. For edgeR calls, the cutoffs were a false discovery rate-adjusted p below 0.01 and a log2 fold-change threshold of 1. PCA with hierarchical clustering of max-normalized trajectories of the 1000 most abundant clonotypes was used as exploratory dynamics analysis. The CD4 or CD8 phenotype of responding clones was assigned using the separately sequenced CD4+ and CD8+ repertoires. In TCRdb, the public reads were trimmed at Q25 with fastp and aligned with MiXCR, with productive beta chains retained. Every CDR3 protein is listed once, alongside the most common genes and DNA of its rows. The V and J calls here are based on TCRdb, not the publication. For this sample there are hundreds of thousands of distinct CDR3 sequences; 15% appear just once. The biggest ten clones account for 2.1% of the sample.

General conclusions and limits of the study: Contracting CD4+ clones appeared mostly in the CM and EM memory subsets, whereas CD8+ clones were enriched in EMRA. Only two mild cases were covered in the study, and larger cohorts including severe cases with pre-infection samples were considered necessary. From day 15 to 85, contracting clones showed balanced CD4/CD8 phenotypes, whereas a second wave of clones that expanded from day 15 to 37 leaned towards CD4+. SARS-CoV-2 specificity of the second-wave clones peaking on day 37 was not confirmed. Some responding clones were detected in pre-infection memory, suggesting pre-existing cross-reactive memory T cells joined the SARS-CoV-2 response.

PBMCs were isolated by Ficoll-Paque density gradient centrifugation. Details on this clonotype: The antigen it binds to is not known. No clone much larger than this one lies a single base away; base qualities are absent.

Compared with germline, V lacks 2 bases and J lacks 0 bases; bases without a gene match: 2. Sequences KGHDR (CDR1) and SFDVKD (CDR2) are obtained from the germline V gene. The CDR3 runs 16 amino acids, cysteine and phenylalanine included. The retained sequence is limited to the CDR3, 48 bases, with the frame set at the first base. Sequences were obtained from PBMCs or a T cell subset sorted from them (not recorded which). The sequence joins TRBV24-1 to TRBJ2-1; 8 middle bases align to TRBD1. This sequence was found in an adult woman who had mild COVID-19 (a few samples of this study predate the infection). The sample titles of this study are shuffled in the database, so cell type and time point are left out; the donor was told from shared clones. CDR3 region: CATSDSTGGSYNEQFF. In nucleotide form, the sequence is TGTGCCACCAGTGATTCAACAGGGGGCTCCTACAATGAGCAGTTCTTC.